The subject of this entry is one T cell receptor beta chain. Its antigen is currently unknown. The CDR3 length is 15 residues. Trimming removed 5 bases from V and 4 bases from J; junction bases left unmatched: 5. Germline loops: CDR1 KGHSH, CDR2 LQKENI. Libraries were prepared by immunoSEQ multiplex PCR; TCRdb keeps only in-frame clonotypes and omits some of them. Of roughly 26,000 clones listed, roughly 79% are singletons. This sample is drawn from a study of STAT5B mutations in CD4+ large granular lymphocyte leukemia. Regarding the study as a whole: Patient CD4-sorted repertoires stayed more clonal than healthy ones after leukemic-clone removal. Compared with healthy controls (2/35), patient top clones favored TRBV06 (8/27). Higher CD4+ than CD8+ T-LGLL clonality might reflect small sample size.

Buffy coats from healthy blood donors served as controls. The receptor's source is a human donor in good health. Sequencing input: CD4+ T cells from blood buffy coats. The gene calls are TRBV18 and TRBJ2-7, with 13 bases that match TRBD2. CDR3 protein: CASSWTSGSSYEQYF. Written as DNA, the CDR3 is TGTGCCAGCTCATGGACTAGCGGGAGTTCTTACGAGCAGTACTTC.